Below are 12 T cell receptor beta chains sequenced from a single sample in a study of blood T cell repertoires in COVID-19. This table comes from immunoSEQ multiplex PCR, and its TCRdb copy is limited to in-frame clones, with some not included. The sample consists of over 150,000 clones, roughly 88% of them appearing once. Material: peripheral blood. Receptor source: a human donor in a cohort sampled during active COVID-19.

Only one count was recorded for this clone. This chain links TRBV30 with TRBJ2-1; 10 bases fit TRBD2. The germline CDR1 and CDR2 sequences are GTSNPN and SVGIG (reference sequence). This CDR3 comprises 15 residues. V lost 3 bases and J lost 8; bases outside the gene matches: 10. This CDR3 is CAWRRGPSGSYEQFF. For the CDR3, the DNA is TGTGCCTGGAGGAGAGGTCCTAGCGGGAGTTATGAGCAGTTCTTC. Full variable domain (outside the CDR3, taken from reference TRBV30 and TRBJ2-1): SQTIHQWPATLVQPVGSPLSLECTVEGTSNPNLYWYRQAAGRGLQLLFYSVGIGQISSEVPQNLSASRPQDRQFILSSKKLLLSDSGFYLCAWRRGPSGSYEQFFGPGTRLTVL.

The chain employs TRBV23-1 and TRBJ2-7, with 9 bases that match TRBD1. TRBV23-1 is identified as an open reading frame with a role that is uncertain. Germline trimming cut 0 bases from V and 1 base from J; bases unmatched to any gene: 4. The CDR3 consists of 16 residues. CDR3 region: CASSQSGQGRSYEQYF. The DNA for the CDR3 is TGCGCCAGCAGTCAATCGGGACAGGGAAGGTCCTACGAGCAGTACTTC.

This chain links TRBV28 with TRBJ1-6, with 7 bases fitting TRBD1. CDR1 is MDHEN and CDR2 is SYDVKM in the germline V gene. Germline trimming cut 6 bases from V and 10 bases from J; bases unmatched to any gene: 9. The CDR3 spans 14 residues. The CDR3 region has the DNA TGTGCCAGCAGCGCCACGGACAGGAGGTCACCCCTCCACTTT. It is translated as CASSATDRRSPLHF.

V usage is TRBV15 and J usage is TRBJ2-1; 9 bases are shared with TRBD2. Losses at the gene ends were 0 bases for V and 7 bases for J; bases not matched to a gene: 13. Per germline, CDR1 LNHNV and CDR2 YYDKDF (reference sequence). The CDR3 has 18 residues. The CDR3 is CATSRDPVLAGTGNEQFF. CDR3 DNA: TGTGCCACCAGCAGAGATCCCGTACTAGCGGGCACGGGTAATGAGCAGTTCTTC.

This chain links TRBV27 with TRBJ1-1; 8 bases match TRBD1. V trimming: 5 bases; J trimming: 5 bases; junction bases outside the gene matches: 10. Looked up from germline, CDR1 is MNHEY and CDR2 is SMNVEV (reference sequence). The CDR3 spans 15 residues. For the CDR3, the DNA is TGTGCCAGCAGTCCCATACAGGGGGGAGGAACTGAAGCTTTCTTT. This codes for CASSPIQGGGTEAFF.

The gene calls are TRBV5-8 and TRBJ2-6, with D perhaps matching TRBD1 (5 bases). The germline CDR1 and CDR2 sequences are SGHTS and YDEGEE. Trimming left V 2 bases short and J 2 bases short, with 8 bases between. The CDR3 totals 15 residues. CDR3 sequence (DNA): TGTGCCAGCAGCTTTCTAGGGGCTGGGGCCAACGTCCTGACTTTC. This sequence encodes CASSFLGAGANVLTF.

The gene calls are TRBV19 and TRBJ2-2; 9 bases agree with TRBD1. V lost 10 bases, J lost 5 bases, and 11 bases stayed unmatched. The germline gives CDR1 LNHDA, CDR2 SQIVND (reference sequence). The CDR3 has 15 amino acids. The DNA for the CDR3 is TGTGCCACAAAGTCGGGGACAGGGCGGACCGGGGAGCTGTTTTTT. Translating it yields CATKSGTGRTGELFF.

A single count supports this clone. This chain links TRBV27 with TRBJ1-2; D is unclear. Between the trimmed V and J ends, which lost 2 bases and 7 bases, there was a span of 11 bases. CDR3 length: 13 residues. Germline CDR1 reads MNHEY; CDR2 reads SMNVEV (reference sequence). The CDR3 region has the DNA TGTGCCAGCAGTTTAAATGGTCAGGTTGGCTACACCTTC. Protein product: CASSLNGQVGYTF.

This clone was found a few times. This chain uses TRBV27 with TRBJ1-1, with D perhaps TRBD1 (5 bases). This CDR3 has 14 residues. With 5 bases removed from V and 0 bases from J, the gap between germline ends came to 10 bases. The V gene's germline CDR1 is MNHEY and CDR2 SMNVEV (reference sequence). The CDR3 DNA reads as TGTGCCAGCAGTGCGGGACGGATGAACACTGAAGCTTTCTTT. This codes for CASSAGRMNTEAFF.

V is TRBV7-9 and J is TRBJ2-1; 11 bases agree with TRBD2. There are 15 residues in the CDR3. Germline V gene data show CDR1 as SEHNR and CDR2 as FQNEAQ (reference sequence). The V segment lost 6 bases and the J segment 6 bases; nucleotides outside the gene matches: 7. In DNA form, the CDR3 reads TGTGCCAGCAGTCAAAAGGGACTAGCGGTCAATGAGCAGTTCTTC. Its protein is CASSQKGLAVNEQFF.

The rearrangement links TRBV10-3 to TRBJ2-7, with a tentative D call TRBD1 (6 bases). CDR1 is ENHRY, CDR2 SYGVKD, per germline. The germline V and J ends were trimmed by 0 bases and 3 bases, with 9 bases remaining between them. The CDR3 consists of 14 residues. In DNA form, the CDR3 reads TGTGCCATCAGTGAGTCGGGGGCCAACTACGAGCAGTACTTC. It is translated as CAISESGANYEQYF.

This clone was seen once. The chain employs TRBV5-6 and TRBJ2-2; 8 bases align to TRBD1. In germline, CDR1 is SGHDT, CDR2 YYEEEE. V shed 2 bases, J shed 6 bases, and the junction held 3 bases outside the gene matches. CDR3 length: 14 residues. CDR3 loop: CASSLRTGSGELFF. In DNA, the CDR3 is TGTGCCAGCAGCTTAAGGACAGGGTCCGGGGAGCTGTTTTTT. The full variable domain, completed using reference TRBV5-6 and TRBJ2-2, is DAGVTQSPTHLIKTRGQQVTLRCSPKSGHDTVSWYQQALGQGPQFIFQYYEEEERQRGNFPDRFSGHQFPNYSSELNVNALLLGDSALYLCASSLRTGSGELFFGEGSRLTVL.